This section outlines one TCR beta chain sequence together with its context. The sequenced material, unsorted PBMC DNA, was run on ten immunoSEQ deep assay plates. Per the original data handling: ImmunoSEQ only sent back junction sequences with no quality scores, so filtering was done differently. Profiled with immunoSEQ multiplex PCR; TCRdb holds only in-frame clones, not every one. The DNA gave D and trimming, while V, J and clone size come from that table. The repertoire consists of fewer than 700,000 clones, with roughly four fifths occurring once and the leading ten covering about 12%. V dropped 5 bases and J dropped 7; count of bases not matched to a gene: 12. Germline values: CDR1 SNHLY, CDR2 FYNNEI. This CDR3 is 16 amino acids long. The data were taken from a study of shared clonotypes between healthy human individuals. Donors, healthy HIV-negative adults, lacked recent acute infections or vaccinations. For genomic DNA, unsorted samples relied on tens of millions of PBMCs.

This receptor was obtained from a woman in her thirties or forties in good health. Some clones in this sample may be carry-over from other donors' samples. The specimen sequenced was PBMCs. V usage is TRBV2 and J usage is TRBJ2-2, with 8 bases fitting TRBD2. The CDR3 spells CASSLREGPNGGELFF. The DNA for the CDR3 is TGTGCCAGCAGTTTACGGGAGGGACCGAATGGCGGGGAGCTGTTTTTT.